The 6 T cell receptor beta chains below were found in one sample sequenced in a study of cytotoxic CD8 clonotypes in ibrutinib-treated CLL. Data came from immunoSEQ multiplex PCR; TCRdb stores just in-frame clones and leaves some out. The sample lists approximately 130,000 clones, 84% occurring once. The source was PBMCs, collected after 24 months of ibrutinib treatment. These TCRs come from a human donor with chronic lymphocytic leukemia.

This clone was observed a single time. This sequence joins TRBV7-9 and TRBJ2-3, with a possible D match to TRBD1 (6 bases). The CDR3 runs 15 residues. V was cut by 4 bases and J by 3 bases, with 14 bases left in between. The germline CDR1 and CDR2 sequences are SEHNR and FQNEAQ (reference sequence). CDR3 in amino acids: CASSSIRTDTDTQYF. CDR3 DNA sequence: TGTGCCAGCAGCTCAATAAGGACAGATACAGATACGCAGTATTTT.

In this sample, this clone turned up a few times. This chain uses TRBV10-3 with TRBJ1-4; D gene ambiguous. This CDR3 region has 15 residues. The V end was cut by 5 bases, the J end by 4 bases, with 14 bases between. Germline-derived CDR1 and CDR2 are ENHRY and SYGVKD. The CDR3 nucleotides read TGTGCCATCAGTTCCAACCGCTTTGGTAATGAAAAACTGTTTTTT. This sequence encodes CAISSNRFGNEKLFF.

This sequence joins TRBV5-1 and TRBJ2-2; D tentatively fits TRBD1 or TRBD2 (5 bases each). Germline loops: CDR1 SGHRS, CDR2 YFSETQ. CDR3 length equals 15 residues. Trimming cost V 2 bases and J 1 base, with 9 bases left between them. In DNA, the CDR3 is TGCGCCAGCAGCTTCGAGGGGCTGAACACCGGGGAGCTGTTTTTT. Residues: CASSFEGLNTGELFF.

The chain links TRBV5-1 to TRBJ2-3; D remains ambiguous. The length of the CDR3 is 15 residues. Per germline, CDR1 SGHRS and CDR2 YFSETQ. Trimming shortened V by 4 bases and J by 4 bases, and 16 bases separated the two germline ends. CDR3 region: CASSPQFGRPDTQYF. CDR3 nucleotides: TGCGCCAGCAGCCCGCAGTTTGGGCGCCCAGATACGCAGTATTTT.

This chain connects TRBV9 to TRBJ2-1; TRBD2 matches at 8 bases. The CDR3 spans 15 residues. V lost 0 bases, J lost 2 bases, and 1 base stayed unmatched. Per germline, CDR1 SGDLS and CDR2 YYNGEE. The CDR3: CASSVEAGAYNEQFF. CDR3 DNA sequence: TGTGCCAGCAGCGTAGAAGCGGGGGCCTACAATGAGCAGTTCTTC.

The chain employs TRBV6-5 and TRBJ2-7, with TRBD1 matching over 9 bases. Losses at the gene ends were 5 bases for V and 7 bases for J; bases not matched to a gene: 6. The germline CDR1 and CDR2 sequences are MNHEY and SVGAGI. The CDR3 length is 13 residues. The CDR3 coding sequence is TGTGCCAGCAGTAGGGACAGGGCCTGGGAGCAGTACTTC. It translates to CASSRDRAWEQYF.